The next 8 T cell receptor beta chains were all read from a single sample in a study of blood T cell repertoires in COVID-19. Sequenced by immunoSEQ multiplex PCR; TCRdb stores in-frame clones only, minus some. The table shows around 250,000 clones, with about 80% occurring only once. Material for sequencing was peripheral blood. Source of these receptors: a woman of 80 years or more with acute or convalescent COVID-19.

The chain is built from TRBV6-2 or TRBV6-3 and TRBJ2-5; a possible D gene is TRBD1 (5 bases). The CDR3 covers 15 residues. Deletions cut 2 bases from V and 7 bases from J, with 17 bases between. Germline values: CDR1 MNHEY, CDR2 SVGEGT. CDR3 sequence reads: CASSYVAVDQGTQYF. The CDR3 DNA follows: TGTGCCAGCAGTTACGTAGCAGTAGACCAGGGGACCCAGTACTTC.

This chain uses TRBV3-1 (or the pseudogene TRBV3-2) with TRBJ2-3; maybe TRBD2 (6 bases). The germline V and J ends were trimmed by 4 bases and 5 bases, with 10 bases remaining between them. Germline V gene lookup returns CDR1 LGHDT and CDR2 YNNKEL (reference sequence). The CDR3 totals 13 residues. CDR3 sequence (DNA): TGTGCCAGCAGCCCCGGGCGGGGAGATACGCAGTATTTT. It codes for CASSPGRGDTQYF.

This clone was observed a single time. The chain employs TRBV7-2 and TRBJ2-3; 7 bases are a match to TRBD2. The germline V gene has CDR1 SGHTA and CDR2 FQGNSA. The J segment lost 1 base and the V segment lost 7 bases, leaving 14 bases of the junction unmatched. This CDR3 region has 17 residues. CDR3 coding DNA: TGTGCCAGCAACGAGGTGCGGGGGAACTTAGGCACAGATACGCAGTATTTT. It translates to CASNEVRGNLGTDTQYF. Full variable domain (outside the CDR3, taken from reference TRBV7-2 and TRBJ2-3): GAGVSQSPSNKVTEKGKDVELRCDPISGHTALYWYRQSLGQGLEFLIYFQGNSAPDKSGLPSDRFSAERTGGSVSTLTIQRTQQEDSAVYLCASNEVRGNLGTDTQYFGPGTRLTVL.

V is TRBV2 and J is TRBJ1-1; the match to TRBD1 covers 9 bases. V shed 7 bases, J shed 4 bases, and the junction held 1 base outside the gene matches. The germline gives CDR1 SNHLY, CDR2 FYNNEI. The CDR3 spans 12 residues. CDR3 in DNA: TGTGCCAGCAAGGACAGGGGCACTGAAGCTTTCTTT. Its translation: CASKDRGTEAFF.

To note about this clone: The junction does not match germline at one end; this may be a read error. The genes are TRBV2 and TRBJ1-2; D is perhaps TRBD1 (5 bases). The germline gives CDR1 SNHLY, CDR2 FYNNEI. The CDR3 has 9 amino acids. The CDR3 nucleotides are TGTGCCAGCAGTCTGGGGCGACCCTTC. This translates into CASSLGRPF.

CDR3 nucleotides: TGTGCCAGCAGCTTGGTTTCAGGGTATGGCTACACCTTC. Encoded protein: CASSLVSGYGYTF. This rearrangement joins TRBV5-4 to TRBJ1-2; tentatively, D is TRBD1 (5 bases). CDR3 length: 13 amino acids. Trimming shortened V by 0 bases and J by 5 bases, and 8 bases separated the two germline ends. Germline V lookup: CDR1 SGHNT, CDR2 YYREEE (reference sequence).

The J gene is TRBJ1-5, the V gene TRBV6-2 or TRBV6-3; a possible D gene is TRBD1 (5 bases). Trimming removed 3 bases at V and 2 bases at J, with 17 bases between. The CDR3 covers 17 residues. CDR1 and CDR2 (germline): MNHEY, SVGEGT. The CDR3 coding sequence is TGTGCCAGCAGTTATACCCCCGGGAGAGGGGGCAATCAGCCCCAGCATTTT. Translation: CASSYTPGRGGNQPQHF.

The chain uses TRBV6-6 and TRBJ1-2, with 10 bases aligning to TRBD1. This CDR3 spans 14 amino acids. V lost 5 bases and J lost 8; bases outside the gene matches: 8. CDR1 MNHNY and CDR2 SVGAGI come from the germline V gene (reference sequence). The CDR3, as DNA: TGTGCCAGCAGTATATCGACAGGGGGCGGCGGCTACACCTTC. Protein product: CASSISTGGGGYTF.